This T cell receptor (beta chain) was obtained from a study of Graves' ophthalmopathy and Graves' hyperthyroidism. Germline V gives CDR1 SGHTA, CDR2 FQGNSA. The length of the CDR3 is 15 residues. Remarks on this clonotype: The antigen remains unidentified. At one boundary the junction diverges from the germline segment, which might be a read error.

TCR beta CDR3 amplification used RNA transcripts. The authors performed first-round RT-PCR with HTBI primers and then a second-round multiplex PCR. TCRdb passed the multiplex PCR reads through MiXCR, listing each CDR3 protein once. Of more than 1,000,000 distinct CDR3 sequences listed, 36% are singletons. Among the hyperthyroidism patients, all were newly diagnosed, aged 18 to 65, with under 2 months' duration. Exclusion criteria comprised other autoimmune diseases, uncontrolled infections, pregnancy or lactation in patients. A diagnosis was made from clinical symptoms together with serum thyroxine, TRAb, thyroid ultrasound and orbital computed tomography. General observations from the study: The blood repertoire also included most expanded thyroid clonotypes above 0.001 frequency.

The chain has TRBV7-2 and TRBJ2-7; D call uncertain. The sample comprised peripheral blood or thyroid tissue (not recorded which). This TCR came from an adult man with Graves' hyperthyroidism. CDR3 protein: CASSQLWARLGEQYF. The CDR3 nucleotides read TGCGCCAGCAGCCAACTATGGGCACGGTTGGGCGAGCAGTACTTC.